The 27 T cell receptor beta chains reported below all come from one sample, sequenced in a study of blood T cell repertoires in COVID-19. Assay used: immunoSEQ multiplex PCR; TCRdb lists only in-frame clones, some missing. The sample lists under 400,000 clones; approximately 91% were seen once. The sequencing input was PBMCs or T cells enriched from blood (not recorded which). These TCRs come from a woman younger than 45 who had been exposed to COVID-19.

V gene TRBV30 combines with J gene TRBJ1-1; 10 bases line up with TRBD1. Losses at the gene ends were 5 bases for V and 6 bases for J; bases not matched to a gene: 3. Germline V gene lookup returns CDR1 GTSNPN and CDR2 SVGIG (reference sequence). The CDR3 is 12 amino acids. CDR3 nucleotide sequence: TGTGCCTGGGGGGACAGGGGCCCTGAAGCTTTCTTT. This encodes CAWGDRGPEAFF.

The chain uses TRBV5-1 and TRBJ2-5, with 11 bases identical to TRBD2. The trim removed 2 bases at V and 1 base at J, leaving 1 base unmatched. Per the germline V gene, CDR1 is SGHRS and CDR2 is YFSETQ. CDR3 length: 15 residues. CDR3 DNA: TGCGCCAGCAGCTTCGGACTAGCGGGCCAAGAGACCCAGTACTTC. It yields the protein CASSFGLAGQETQYF.

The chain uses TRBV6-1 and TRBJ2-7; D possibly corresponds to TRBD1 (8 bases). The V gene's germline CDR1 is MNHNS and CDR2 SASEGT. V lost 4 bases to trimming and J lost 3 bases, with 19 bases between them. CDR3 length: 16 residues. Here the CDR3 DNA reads TGTGCCAGCAGTGTCTCGCCGACAGGGGAGGGCTACGAGCAGTACTTC. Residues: CASSVSPTGEGYEQYF.

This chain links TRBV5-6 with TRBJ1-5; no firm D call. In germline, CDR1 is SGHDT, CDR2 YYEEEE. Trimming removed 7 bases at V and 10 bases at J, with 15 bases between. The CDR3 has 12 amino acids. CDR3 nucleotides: TGTGCCAGCGGGGTGGCGGAGGGACCCCAGCATTTT. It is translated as CASGVAEGPQHF.

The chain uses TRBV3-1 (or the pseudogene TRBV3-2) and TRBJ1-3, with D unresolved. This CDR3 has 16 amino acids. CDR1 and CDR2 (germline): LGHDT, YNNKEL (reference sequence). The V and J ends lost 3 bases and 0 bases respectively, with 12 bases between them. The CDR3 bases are TGTGCCAGCAGCCAGACGTGGCAGCGCTCTGGAAACACCATATATTTT. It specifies CASSQTWQRSGNTIYF.

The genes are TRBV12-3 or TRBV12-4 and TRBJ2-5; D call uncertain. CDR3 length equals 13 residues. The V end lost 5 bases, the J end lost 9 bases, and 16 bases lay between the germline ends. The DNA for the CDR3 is TGTGCCAGCAGTCCACAGCTGGGTGGGTCCCAGTACTTC. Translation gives CASSPQLGGSQYF.

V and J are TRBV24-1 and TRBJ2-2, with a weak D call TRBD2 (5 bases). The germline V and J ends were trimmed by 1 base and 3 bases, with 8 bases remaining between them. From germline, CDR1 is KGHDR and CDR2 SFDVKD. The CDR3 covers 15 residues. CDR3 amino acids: CATSDFPADTGELFF. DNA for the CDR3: TGTGCCACCAGTGATTTTCCAGCGGACACCGGGGAGCTGTTTTTT.

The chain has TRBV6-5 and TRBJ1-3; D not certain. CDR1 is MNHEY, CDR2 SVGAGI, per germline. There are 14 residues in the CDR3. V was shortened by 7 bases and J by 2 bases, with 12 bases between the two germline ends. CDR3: CASTVFETGNTIYF. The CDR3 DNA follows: TGTGCCAGCACGGTGTTTGAGACTGGAAACACCATATATTTT.

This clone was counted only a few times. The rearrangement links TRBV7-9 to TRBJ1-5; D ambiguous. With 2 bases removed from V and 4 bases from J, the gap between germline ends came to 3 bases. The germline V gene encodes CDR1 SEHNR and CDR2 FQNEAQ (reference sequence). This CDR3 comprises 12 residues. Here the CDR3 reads CASSLSNQPQHF. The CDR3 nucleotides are TGTGCCAGCAGCTTATCGAATCAGCCCCAGCATTTT.

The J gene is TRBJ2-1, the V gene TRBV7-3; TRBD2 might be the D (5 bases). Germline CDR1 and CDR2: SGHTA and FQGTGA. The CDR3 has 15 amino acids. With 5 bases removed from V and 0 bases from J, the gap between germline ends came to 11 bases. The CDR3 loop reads CASSPAGDSYNEQFF. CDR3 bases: TGTGCCAGCAGCCCAGCCGGGGACTCCTACAATGAGCAGTTCTTC.

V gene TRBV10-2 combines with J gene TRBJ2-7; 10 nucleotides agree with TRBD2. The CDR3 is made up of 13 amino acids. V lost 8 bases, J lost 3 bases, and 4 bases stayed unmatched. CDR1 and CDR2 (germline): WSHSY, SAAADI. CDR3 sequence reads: CASRRTSGYEQYF. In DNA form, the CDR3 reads TGCGCCAGCCGCCGGACTAGCGGCTACGAGCAGTACTTC.

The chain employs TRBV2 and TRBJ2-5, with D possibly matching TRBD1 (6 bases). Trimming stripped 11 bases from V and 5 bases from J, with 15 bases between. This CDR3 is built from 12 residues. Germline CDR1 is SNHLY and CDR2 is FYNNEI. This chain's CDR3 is CAGGQHSETQYF. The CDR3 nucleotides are TGTGCCGGCGGACAGCATTCCGAGACCCAGTACTTC. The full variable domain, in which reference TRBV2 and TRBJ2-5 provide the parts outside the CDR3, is EPEVTQTPSHQVTQMGQEVILRCVPISNHLYFYWYRQILGQKVEFLVSFYNNEISEKSEIFDDQFSVERPDGSNFTLKIRSTKLEDSAMYFCAGGQHSETQYFGPGTRLLVL.

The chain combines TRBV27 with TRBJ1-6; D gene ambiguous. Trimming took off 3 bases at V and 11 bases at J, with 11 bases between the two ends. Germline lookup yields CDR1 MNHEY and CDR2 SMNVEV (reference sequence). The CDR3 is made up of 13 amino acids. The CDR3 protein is CASSFVVGAPLHF. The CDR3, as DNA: TGTGCCAGCAGTTTCGTGGTTGGAGCACCCCTCCACTTT.

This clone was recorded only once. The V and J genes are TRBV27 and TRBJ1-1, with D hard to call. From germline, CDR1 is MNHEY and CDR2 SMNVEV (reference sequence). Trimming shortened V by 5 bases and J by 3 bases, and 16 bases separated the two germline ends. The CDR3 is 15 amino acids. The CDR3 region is CASSTDQDYYTEAFF. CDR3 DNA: TGTGCCAGCAGTACAGACCAGGATTACTACACTGAAGCTTTCTTT.

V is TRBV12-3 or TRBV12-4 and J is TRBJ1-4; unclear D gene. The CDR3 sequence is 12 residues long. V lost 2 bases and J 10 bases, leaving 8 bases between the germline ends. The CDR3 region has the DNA TGTGCCAGCAGTTTAAGCGCGAGAAAACTGTTTTTT. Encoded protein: CASSLSARKLFF.

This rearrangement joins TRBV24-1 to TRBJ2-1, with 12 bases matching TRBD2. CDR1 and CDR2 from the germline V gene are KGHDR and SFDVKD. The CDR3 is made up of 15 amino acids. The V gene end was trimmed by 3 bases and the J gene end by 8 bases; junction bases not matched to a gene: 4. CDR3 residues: CATSDMTSGSDEQFF. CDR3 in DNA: TGTGCCACCAGTGATATGACTAGCGGGAGCGATGAGCAGTTCTTC.

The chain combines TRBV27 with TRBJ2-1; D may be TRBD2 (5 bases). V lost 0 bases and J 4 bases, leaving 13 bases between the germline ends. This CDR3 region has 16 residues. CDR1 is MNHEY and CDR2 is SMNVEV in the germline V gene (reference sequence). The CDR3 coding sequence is TGTGCCAGCAGTTTATCAGCCGGGATGGGATACAATGAGCAGTTCTTC. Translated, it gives CASSLSAGMGYNEQFF.

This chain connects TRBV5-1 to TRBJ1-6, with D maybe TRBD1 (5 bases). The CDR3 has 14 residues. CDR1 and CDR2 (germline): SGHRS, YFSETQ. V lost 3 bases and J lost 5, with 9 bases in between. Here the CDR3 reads CASSSDSNNSPLHF. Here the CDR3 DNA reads TGCGCCAGCAGCTCCGACAGCAATAATTCACCCCTCCACTTT.

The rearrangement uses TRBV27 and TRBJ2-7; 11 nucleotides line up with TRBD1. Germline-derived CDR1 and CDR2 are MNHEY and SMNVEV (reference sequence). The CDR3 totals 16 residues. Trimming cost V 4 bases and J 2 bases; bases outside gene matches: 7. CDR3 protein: CASSSGDRGFTYEQYF. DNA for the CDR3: TGTGCCAGCAGTTCGGGGGACAGGGGGTTCACCTACGAGCAGTACTTC.

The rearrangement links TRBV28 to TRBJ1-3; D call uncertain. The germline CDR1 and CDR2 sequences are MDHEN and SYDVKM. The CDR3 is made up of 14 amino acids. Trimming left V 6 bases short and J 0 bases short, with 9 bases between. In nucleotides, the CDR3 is TGTGCCAGCAGACCCACCGGCTCTGGAAACACCATATATTTT. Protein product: CASRPTGSGNTIYF.

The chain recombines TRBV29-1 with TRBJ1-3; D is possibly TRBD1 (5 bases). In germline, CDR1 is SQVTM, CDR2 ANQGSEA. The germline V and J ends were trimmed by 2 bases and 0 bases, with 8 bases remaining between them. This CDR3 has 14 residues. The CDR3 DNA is TGCAGCGTTGAAAGTCAGGGCTCTGGAAACACCATATATTTT. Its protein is CSVESQGSGNTIYF.

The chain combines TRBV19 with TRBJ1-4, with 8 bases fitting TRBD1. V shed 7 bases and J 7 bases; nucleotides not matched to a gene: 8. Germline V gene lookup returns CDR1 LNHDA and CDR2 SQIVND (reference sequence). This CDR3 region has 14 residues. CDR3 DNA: TGTGCCAGTACCTACACAGGGGGAGGTGAAAAACTGTTTTTT. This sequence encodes CASTYTGGGEKLFF. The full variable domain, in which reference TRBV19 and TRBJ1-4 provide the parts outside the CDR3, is DGGITQSPKYLFRKEGQNVTLSCEQNLNHDAMYWYRQDPGQGLRLIYYSQIVNDFQKGDIAEGYSVSREKKESFPLTVTSAQKNPTAFYLCASTYTGGGEKLFFGSGTQLSVL.

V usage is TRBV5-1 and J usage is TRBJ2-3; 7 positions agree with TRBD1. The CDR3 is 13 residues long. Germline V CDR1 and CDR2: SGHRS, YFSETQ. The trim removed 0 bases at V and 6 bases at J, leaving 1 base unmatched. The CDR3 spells CASSLGQGDTQYF. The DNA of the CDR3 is TGCGCCAGCAGCTTGGGACAGGGCGATACGCAGTATTTT.

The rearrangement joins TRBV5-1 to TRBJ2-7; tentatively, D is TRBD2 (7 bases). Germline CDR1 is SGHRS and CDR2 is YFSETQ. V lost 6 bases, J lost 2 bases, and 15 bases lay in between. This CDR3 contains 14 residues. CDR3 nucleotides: TGCGCCAGCATGGGAGGGGGTCGGGCCTACGAGCAGTACTTC. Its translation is CASMGGGRAYEQYF.

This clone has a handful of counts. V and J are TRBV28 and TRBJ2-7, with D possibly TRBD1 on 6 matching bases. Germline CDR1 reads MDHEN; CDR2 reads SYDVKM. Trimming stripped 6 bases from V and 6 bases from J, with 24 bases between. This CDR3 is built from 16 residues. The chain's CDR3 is CASSPLDRQRSSEQYF. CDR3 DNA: TGTGCCAGCAGCCCTCTTGACAGGCAAAGGTCGAGCGAGCAGTACTTC.

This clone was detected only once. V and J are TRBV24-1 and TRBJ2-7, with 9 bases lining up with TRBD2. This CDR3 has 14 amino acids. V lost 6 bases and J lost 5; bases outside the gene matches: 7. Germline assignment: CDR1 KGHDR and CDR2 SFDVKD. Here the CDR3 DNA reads TGTGCCACCAGTTATAGCGGGAGTTTCAACGAGCAGTACTTC. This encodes CATSYSGSFNEQYF.

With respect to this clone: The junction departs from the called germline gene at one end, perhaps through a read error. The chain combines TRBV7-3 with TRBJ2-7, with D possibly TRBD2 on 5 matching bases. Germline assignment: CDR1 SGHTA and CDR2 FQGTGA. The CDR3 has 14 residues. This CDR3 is CASSLAGAGYEQYF. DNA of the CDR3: TGTGCCAGCAGCCTCGCGGGTGCAGGTTACGAGCAATACTTC.